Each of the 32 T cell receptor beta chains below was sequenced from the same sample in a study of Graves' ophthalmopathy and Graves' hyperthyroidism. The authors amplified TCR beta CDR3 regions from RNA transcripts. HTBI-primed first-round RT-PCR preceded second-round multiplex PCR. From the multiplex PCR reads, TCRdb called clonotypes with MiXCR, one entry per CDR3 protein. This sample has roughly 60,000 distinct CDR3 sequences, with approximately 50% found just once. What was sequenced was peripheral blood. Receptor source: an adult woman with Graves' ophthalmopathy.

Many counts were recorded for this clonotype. The CDR3 here is CASSSPGHHYEQYF. The CDR3 DNA follows: TGTGCCAGCAGTTCGCCGGGACACCATTACGAGCAGTACTTC. This sequence joins TRBV28 and TRBJ2-7, with TRBD1 as a possible D gene (6 bases). The V end lost 4 bases, the J end lost 4 bases, and 14 bases lay between the germline ends. The germline CDR1 and CDR2 sequences are MDHEN and SYDVKM. The CDR3 runs to 14 residues.

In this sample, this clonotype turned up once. The DNA for the CDR3 is TGTGCCATCAGCCATGGTGTCCAGGCCTACGAGCAGTACTTC. Translating it yields CAISHGVQAYEQYF. This chain connects TRBV10-3 to TRBJ2-7; D remains ambiguous. The germline V gene has CDR1 ENHRY and CDR2 SYGVKD. This CDR3 region has 14 residues. The ends were cut back, 6 bases at V and 2 bases at J, with 14 bases in the middle.

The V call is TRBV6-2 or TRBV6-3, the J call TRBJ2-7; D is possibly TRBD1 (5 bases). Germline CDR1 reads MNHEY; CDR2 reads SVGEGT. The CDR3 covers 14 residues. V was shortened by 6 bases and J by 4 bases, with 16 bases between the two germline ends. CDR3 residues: CASRTDKGGYEQYF. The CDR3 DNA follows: TGTGCCAGCAGGACGGACAAAGGTGGGTACGAGCAGTACTTC.

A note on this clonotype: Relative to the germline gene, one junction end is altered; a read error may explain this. The chain's CDR3 is CACSLDGQFYEQYF. Here the CDR3 DNA reads TGTGCCTGCAGTTTAGATGGGCAGTTCTACGAGCAGTACTTC. The chain employs TRBV12-3 or TRBV12-4 and TRBJ2-7; D gene unclear. The CDR3 contains 14 residues.

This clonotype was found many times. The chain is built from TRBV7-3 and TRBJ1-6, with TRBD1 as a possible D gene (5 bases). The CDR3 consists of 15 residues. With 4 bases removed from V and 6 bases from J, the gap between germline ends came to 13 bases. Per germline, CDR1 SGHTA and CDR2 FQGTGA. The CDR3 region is CASSSRGGSNSPLHF. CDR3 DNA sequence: TGTGCCAGCAGCTCAAGGGGCGGGAGTAATTCACCCCTCCACTTT.

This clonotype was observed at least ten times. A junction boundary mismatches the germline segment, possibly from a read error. The DNA of the CDR3 is TGCGCCAGCAGCCAGGGACAGGGAGGTCAGCCCCAGCATTTT. The encoded protein is CASSQGQGGQPQHF. V is TRBV3-1 and J is TRBJ1-5, with 9 bases matching TRBD1. CDR1 LGHDT and CDR2 YNNKEL come from the germline V gene (reference sequence). This CDR3 has 14 residues.

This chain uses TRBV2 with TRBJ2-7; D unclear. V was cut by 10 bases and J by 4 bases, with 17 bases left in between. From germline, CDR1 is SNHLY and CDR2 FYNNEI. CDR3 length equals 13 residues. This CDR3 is CAIRQDILYEQYF. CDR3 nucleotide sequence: TGTGCCATTCGACAAGACATCCTTTACGAGCAGTACTTC.

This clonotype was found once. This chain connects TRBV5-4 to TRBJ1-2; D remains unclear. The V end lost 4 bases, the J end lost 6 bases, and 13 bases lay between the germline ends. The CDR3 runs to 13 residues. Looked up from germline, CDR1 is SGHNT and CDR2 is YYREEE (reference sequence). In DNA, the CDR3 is TGTGCCAGCAGCACCGGTCGGGGTGATGGCTACACCTTC. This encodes CASSTGRGDGYTF. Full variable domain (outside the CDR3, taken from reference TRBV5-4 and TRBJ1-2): ETGVTQSPTHLIKTRGQQVTLRCSSQSGHNTVSWYQQALGQGPQFIFQYYREEENGRGNFPPRFSGLQFPNYSSELNVNALELDDSALYLCASSTGRGDGYTFGSGTRLTVV.

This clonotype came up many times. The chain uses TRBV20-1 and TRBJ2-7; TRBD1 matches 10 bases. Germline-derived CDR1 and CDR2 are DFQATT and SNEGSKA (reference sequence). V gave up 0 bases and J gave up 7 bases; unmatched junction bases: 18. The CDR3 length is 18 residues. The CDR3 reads CSARDLATGGFSSTEQYF. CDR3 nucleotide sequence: TGCAGTGCTAGAGATTTGGCGACAGGGGGCTTTTCCTCTACGGAGCAGTACTTC.

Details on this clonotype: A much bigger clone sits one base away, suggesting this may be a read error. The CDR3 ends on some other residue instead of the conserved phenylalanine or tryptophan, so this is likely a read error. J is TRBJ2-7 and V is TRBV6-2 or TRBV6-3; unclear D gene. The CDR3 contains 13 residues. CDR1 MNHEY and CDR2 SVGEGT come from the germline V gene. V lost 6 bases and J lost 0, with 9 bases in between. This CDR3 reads CASRRRSSYEQYL. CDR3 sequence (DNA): TGTGCCAGCAGGCGGCGGAGCTCCTACGAGCAGTACCTC.

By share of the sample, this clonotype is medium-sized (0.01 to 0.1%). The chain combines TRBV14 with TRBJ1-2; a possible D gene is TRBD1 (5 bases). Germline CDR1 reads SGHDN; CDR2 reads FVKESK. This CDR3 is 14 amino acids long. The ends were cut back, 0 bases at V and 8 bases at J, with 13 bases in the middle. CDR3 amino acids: CASSQDLSGRGYTF. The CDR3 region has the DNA TGTGCCAGCAGCCAAGATCTTTCAGGGCGAGGCTACACCTTC.

The CDR3 sequence: CASSLSRDRSNVGYTF. The CDR3 region has the DNA TGTGCCAGCAGCTTAAGCCGGGACAGGTCAAATGTTGGCTACACCTTC. The chain couples TRBV7-2 to TRBJ1-2; 8 bases agree with TRBD1. Germline V gene data show CDR1 as SGHTA and CDR2 as FQGNSA. The CDR3 contains 16 residues. V lost 2 bases to trimming and J lost 7 bases; unmatched junction nucleotides: 12.

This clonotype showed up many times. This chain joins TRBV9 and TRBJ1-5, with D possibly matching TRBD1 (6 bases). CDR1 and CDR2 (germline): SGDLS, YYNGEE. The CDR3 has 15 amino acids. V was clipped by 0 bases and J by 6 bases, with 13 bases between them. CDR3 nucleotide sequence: TGTGCCAGCAGCGTAGGGGGGGCGCGAGCTCAGCCCCAGCATTTT. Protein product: CASSVGGARAQPQHF. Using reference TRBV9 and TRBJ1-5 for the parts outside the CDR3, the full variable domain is DSGVTQTPKHLITATGQRVTLRCSPRSGDLSVYWYQQSLDQGLQFLIQYYNGEERAKGNILERFSAQQFPDLHSELNLSSLELGDSALYFCASSVGGARAQPQHFGDGTRLSIL.

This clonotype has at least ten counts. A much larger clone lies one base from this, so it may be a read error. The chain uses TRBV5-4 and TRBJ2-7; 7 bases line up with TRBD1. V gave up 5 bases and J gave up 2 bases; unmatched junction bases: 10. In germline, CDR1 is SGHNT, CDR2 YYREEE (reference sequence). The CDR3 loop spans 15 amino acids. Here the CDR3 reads CASRTGTESAYEQYF. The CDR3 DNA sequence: TGTGCCAGCAGGACCGGGACAGAGAGCGCCTACGAGCAGTACTTC. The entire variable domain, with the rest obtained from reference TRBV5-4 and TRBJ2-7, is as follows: ETGVTQSPTHLIKTRGQQVTLRCSSQSGHNTVSWYQQALGQGPQFIFQYYREEENGRGNFPPRFSGLQFPNYSSELNVNALELDDSALYLCASRTGTESAYEQYFGPGTRLTVT.

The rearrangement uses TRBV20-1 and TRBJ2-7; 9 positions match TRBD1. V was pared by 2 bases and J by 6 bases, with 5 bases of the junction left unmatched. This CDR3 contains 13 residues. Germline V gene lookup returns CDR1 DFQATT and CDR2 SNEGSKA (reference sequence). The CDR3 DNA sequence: TGCAGTGCTAGATTGGACAGGGGAGGCGAGCAGTACTTC. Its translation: CSARLDRGGEQYF.

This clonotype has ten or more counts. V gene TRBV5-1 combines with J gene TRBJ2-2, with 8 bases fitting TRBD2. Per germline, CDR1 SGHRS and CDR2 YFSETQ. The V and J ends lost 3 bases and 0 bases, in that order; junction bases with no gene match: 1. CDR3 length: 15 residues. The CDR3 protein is CASSSGLANTGELFF. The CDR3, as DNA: TGCGCCAGCAGCTCGGGACTAGCGAACACCGGGGAGCTGTTTTTT.

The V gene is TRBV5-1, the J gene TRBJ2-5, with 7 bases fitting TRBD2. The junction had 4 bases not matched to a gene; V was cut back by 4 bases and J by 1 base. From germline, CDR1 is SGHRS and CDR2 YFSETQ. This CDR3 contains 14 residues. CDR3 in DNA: TGCGCCAGCAGCGCGAGGACTAGCCAAGAGACCCAGTACTTC. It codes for CASSARTSQETQYF.

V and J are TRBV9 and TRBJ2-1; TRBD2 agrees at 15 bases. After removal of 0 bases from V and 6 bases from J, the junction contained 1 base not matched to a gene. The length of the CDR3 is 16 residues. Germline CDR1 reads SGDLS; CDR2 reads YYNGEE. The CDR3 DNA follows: TGTGCCAGCAGCGTAGCGGGACTAGCGGGGGGCAATGAGCAGTTCTTC. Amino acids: CASSVAGLAGGNEQFF.

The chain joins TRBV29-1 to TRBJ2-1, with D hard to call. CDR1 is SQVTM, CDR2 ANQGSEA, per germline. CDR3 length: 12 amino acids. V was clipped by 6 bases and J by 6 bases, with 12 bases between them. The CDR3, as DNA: TGCAGCGTCAAAGCAGGAGTCAATGAGCAGTTCTTC. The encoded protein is CSVKAGVNEQFF.

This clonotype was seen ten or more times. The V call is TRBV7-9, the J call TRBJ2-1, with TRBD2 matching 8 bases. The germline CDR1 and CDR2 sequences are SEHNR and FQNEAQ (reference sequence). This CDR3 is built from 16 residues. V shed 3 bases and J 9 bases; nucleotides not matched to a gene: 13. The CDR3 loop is CASSFLPGLVNGEQFF. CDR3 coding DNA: TGTGCCAGCAGCTTCTTACCGGGACTAGTGAACGGTGAGCAGTTCTTC.

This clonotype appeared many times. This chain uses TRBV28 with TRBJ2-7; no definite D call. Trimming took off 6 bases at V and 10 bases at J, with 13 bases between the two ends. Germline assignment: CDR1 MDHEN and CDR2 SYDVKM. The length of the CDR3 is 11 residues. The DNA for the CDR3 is TGTGCCAGCAGCTACTCCGGCCCCCAGTACTTC. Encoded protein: CASSYSGPQYF.

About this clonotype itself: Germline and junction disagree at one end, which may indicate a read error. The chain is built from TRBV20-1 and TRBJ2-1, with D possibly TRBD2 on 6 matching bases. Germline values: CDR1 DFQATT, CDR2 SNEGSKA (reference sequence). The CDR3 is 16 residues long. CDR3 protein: CSARAGSGSSFNEQLF. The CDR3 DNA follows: TGCAGTGCTAGAGCTGGTAGCGGTAGCTCCTTCAATGAGCAGCTCTTC.

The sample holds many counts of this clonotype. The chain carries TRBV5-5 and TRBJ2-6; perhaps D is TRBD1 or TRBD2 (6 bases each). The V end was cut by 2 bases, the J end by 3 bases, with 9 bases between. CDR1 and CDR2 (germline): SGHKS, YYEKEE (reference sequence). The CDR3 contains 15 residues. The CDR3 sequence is CASSLGGFGANVLTF. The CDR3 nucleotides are TGTGCCAGCAGCTTAGGGGGGTTTGGGGCCAACGTCCTGACTTTC.

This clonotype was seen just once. Written as DNA, the CDR3 is TGCAGTGCGGGGAAGGGACAGGGTCATCAGCCCCAGCATTTT. Translating gives CSAGKGQGHQPQHF. The V gene is TRBV20-1, the J gene TRBJ1-5; TRBD1 matches at 9 bases. From germline, CDR1 is DFQATT and CDR2 SNEGSKA (reference sequence). Unmatched junction bases numbered 8, after V lost 6 bases and J lost 5 bases. The CDR3 runs 14 residues.

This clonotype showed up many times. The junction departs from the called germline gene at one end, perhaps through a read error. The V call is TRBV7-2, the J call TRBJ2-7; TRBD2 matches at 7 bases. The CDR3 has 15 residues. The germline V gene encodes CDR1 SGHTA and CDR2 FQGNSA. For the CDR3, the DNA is TGCGCCAGCAGCCCCGCCGATGCGGGAGTGAACGAGCAGTACTTC. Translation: CASSPADAGVNEQYF.

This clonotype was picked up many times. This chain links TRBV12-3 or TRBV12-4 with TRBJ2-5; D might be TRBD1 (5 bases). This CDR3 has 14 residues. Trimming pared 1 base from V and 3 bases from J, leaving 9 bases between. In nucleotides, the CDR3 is TGTGCCAGCAGTTTAGGACAGCTTGAAGAGACCCAGTACTTC. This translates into CASSLGQLEETQYF.

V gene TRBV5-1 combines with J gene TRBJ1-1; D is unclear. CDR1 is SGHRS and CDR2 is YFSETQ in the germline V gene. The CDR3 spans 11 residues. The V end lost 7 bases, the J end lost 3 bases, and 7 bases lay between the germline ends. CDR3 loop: CASRWDTEAFF. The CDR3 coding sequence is TGCGCCAGCCGCTGGGACACTGAAGCTTTCTTT.

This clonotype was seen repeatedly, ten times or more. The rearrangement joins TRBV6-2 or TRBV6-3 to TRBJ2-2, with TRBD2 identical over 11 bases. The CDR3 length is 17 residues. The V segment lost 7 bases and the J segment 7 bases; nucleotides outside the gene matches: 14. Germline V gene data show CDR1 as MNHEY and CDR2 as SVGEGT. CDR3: CASNPYSSGTSGGELFF. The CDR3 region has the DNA TGTGCCAGCAATCCCTACTCGTCTGGGACTAGCGGCGGGGAGCTGTTTTTT.

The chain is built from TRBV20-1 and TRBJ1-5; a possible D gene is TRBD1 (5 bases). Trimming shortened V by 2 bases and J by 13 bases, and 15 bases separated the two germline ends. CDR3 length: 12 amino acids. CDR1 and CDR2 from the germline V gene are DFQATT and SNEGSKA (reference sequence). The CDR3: CSARLADNEQHF. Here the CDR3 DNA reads TGCAGTGCTAGACTAGCGGACAATGAGCAGCATTTT.

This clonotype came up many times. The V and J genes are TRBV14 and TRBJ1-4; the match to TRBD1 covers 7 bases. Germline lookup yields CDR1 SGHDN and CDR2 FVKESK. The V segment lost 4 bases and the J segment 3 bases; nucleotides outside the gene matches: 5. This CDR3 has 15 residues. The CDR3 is CASSLTGTANEKLFF. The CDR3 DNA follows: TGTGCCAGCAGCCTGACCGGGACAGCTAATGAAAAACTGTTTTTT.

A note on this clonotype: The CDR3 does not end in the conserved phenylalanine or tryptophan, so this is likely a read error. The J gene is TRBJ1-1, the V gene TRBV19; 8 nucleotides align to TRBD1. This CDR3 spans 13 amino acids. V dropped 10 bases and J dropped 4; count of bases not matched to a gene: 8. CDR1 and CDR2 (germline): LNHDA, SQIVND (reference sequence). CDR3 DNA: TGTGCCACGGGACAGGCCCAAGTCACTGAAGCTTTCATT. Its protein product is CATGQAQVTEAFI.

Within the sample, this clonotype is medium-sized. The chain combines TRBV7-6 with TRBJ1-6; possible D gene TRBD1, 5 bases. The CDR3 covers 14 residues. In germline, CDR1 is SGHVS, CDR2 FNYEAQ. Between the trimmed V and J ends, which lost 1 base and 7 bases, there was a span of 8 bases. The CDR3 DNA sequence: TGTGCCAGCAGCTTAGGACAGCGGAATTCACCCCTCCACTTT. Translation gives CASSLGQRNSPLHF.